A single sample gave rise to the 10 T cell receptor beta chains below, sequenced in a study of T cell responses to AZD1222 COVID-19 vaccine (dated by TCRdb to about 2021). To prepare the library, the immunoSEQ multiplex PCR assay was applied. Sourced from immuneACCESS, this table was stored by TCRdb with only in-frame sequences that have V and J called. A share of the clones is absent; for the studies checked, an unresolved V gene accounts for under half, and the remainder has no known explanation. A total of about 120,000 clones appear in this sample, 91% of them only once. Approximately 4.5% of the sample is held by the ten biggest clonotypes. The sample's time point label is to be understood as: baseline before first vaccination. The sequenced sample was peripheral blood, obtained on day 0 of AZD1222 vaccination. The receptors stem from an adult in good health.

The J gene is TRBJ1-5, the V gene TRBV2; a weak D match, TRBD1 (6 bases). This CDR3 spans 15 amino acids. The germline V and J ends were trimmed by 4 bases and 2 bases, with 12 bases remaining between them. Germline V gene data show CDR1 as SNHLY and CDR2 as FYNNEI. For the CDR3, the DNA is TGTGCCAGCAGTGGTACGGGGGGGCGCAATCAGCCCCAGCATTTT. This translates into CASSGTGGRNQPQHF. The full variable domain, in which reference TRBV2 and TRBJ1-5 provide the parts outside the CDR3, is EPEVTQTPSHQVTQMGQEVILRCVPISNHLYFYWYRQILGQKVEFLVSFYNNEISEKSEIFDDQFSVERPDGSNFTLKIRSTKLEDSAMYFCASSGTGGRNQPQHFGDGTRLSIL.

This sequence joins TRBV12-3 or TRBV12-4 and TRBJ2-7; the match to TRBD2 covers 7 bases. The CDR3 runs to 12 residues. The trim removed 7 bases at V and 11 bases at J, leaving 11 bases unmatched. The CDR3 reads CASTLGEGPKYF. The CDR3 DNA follows: TGTGCCAGCACCCTAGGGGAGGGACCCAAGTACTTC.

This clone was seen a few times. The V gene is TRBV11-2, the J gene TRBJ2-6; D ambiguous. The CDR3 consists of 12 residues. Trimming stripped 2 bases from V and 13 bases from J, with 9 bases between. CDR1 and CDR2 from the germline V gene are SGHAT and FQNNGV. Here the CDR3 reads CASSLILGVLTF. The CDR3, as DNA: TGTGCCAGCAGCTTAATTTTAGGAGTCCTGACTTTC.

The genes are TRBV28 and TRBJ2-1; D not certain. CDR3 size: 11 residues. The germline V gene has CDR1 MDHEN and CDR2 SYDVKM. Trimming took 8 bases from V and 7 from J, leaving 9 bases between them. This CDR3 is CASPLGNEQFF. The CDR3 nucleotides are TGTGCCAGCCCCCTTGGGAATGAGCAGTTCTTC.

The gene calls are TRBV27 and TRBJ1-6, with 10 bases matching TRBD1. Per germline, CDR1 MNHEY and CDR2 SMNVEV (reference sequence). J was trimmed by 7 bases and V by 5 bases; bases with no gene match: 17. The CDR3 runs 19 residues. This CDR3 reads CASSPIGSGTGAKNSPLHF. The DNA of the CDR3 is TGTGCCAGCAGTCCTATCGGTTCCGGGACAGGGGCGAAGAATTCACCCCTCCACTTT.

This sequence joins TRBV5-8 and TRBJ2-7; TRBD2 matches 7 bases. The germline gives CDR1 SGHTS, CDR2 YDEGEE. The CDR3 spans 12 residues. V gave up 3 bases and J gave up 7 bases; unmatched junction bases: 4. The DNA for the CDR3 is TGTGCCAGCAGCTCGGGAGGTCGGGAGCAGTACTTC. Its protein product is CASSSGGREQYF. The variable domain in full, completed from reference TRBV5-8 and TRBJ2-7, reads EAGVTQSPTHLIKTRGQQATLRCSPISGHTSVYWYQQALGLGLQFLLWYDEGEERNRGNFPPRFSGRQFPNYSSELNVNALELEDSALYLCASSSGGREQYFGPGTRLTVT.

The V and J genes are TRBV20-1 and TRBJ1-6; D gene uncertain. Looked up from germline, CDR1 is DFQATT and CDR2 is SNEGSKA (reference sequence). Between the trimmed V and J ends, which lost 3 bases and 5 bases, there was a span of 11 bases. This CDR3 is built from 14 residues. The CDR3, as DNA: TGCAGTGCTAGTTACGGGGTAGATAATTCACCCCTCCACTTT. Its translation is CSASYGVDNSPLHF.

The chain couples TRBV19 to TRBJ2-7; 9 nucleotides align to TRBD1. The CDR3 covers 15 residues. V lost 7 bases, J lost 1 base, and 8 bases stayed unmatched. Germline lookup yields CDR1 LNHDA and CDR2 SQIVND (reference sequence). This chain's CDR3 is CASTNRDRESYEQYF. The CDR3 DNA follows: TGTGCCAGTACGAACCGGGACAGGGAGTCCTACGAGCAGTACTTC.

This clone showed up just a few times. This chain links TRBV9 with TRBJ2-5, with D hard to call. The V gene lost 0 bases and the J gene lost 1 base, with 7 bases spanning the gap. CDR3 length: 14 residues. From germline, CDR1 is SGDLS and CDR2 YYNGEE. The CDR3 loop reads CASSVGASQETQYF. CDR3 nucleotides: TGTGCCAGCAGCGTAGGCGCCTCCCAAGAGACCCAGTACTTC.

V gene TRBV14 combines with J gene TRBJ2-7; D not certain. This CDR3 has 18 residues. Trimming shortened V by 1 base and J by 0 bases, and 19 bases separated the two germline ends. CDR1 and CDR2 from the germline V gene are SGHDN and FVKESK. CDR3 bases: TGTGCCAGCAGCCAAGGTTTGTCCGGGCGGCTTAGCTCCTACGAGCAGTACTTC. This encodes CASSQGLSGRLSSYEQYF.